In this sample, the clone carrying this T cell receptor beta chain turned up once. These data come from a study of T cell changes during pregnancy in multiple sclerosis. Some clones are missing from TCRdb's copy, which holds only in-frame ones; the method was immunoSEQ multiplex PCR. The data show tens of thousands of clones, roughly 94% seen once. This sequence was found in a female donor with multiple sclerosis, enrolled in a pregnancy study. The material was peripheral blood, obtained before pregnancy.

The CDR3 spells CASRFVEGSPSTNEKLFF. The CDR3 DNA is TGTGCCAGCCGTTTCGTTGAGGGAAGCCCCTCAACTAATGAAAAACTGTTTTTT. The V and J genes are TRBV2 and TRBJ1-4; no definite D call. The CDR3 spans 18 residues. Trimming took off 8 bases at V and 0 bases at J, with 22 bases between the two ends. Germline CDR1 SNHLY, CDR2 FYNNEI.